This passage covers 20 T cell receptor beta chains from one sample sequenced in a study of blood T cell repertoires in COVID-19. Data came from immunoSEQ multiplex PCR; TCRdb stores just in-frame clones and leaves some out. This sample has about 75,000 clones; 85% to 90% occur once, and the top ten carry 15% to 20%. The sample consisted of peripheral blood. Receptors originate from a human donor in a cohort sampled during active COVID-19.

The chain employs TRBV30 and TRBJ1-1; TRBD1 aligns across 7 bases. V was pared by 3 bases and J by 5 bases, with 6 bases of the junction left unmatched. The CDR3 is 13 amino acids. Germline loops: CDR1 GTSNPN, CDR2 SVGIG (reference sequence). Here the CDR3 reads CAWSRGQRTEAFF. The CDR3 nucleotides are TGTGCCTGGAGCCGGGGACAGCGGACTGAAGCTTTCTTT.

This rearrangement joins TRBV28 to TRBJ2-3; D is unclear. This CDR3 has 13 residues. The ends were cut back, 6 bases at V and 2 bases at J, with 9 bases in the middle. Germline-derived CDR1 and CDR2 are MDHEN and SYDVKM. This CDR3 reads CASRQSATDTQYF. The CDR3 bases are TGTGCCAGCAGACAAAGCGCCACAGATACGCAGTATTTT.

This chain uses TRBV9 with TRBJ1-4, with D uncertain. This CDR3 comprises 15 residues. V gave up 4 bases and J gave up 7 bases, with 17 bases separating them. Germline V CDR1 and CDR2: SGDLS, YYNGEE. In DNA, the CDR3 is TGTGCCAGCAGCTCGCCCTCTTTTGGAGGTGAAAAACTGTTTTTT. It yields the protein CASSSPSFGGEKLFF.

The chain employs TRBV5-8 and TRBJ2-5; D unresolved. The germline CDR1 and CDR2 sequences are SGHTS and YDEGEE. Between the trimmed V and J ends, which lost 2 bases and 8 bases, there was a span of 16 bases. CDR3 length: 14 amino acids. CDR3 DNA: TGTGCCAGCAGCTTCGATTCCCGCGCTGTTACCCAGTACTTC. Translating gives CASSFDSRAVTQYF. The full variable domain, rest sourced from reference TRBV5-8 and TRBJ2-5, is EAGVTQSPTHLIKTRGQQATLRCSPISGHTSVYWYQQALGLGLQFLLWYDEGEERNRGNFPPRFSGRQFPNYSSELNVNALELEDSALYLCASSFDSRAVTQYFGPGTRLLVL.

The chain employs TRBV19 and TRBJ2-1; 12 nucleotides agree with TRBD1. The trim removed 3 bases at V and 8 bases at J, leaving 8 bases unmatched. This CDR3 is built from 16 residues. Germline values: CDR1 LNHDA, CDR2 SQIVND (reference sequence). This chain's CDR3 is CASSMSSGTGGYEQFF. CDR3 sequence (DNA): TGTGCCAGTAGTATGAGTAGCGGGACAGGGGGCTATGAGCAGTTCTTC.

This clone appeared once. The chain employs TRBV18 and TRBJ2-6; D is undetermined. Germline V gene data show CDR1 as KGHSH and CDR2 as LQKENI. This CDR3 is 16 amino acids long. Trimming shortened V by 3 bases and J by 0 bases, and 9 bases separated the two germline ends. CDR3 DNA: TGTGCCAGCTCACCCGGCGGTAGCTCTGGGGCCAACGTCCTGACTTTC. Its protein is CASSPGGSSGANVLTF.

The CDR3 is CASDPGGVQETQYF. The CDR3 DNA reads TGTGCCTCAGACCCCGGGGGGGTCCAAGAGACCCAGTACTTC. The V and J genes are TRBV30 and TRBJ2-5; 8 bases line up with TRBD2. The germline V gene encodes CDR1 GTSNPN and CDR2 SVGIG (reference sequence). Germline trimming cut 7 bases from V and 1 base from J; bases unmatched to any gene: 8. The length of the CDR3 is 14 residues.

The gene calls are TRBV29-1 and TRBJ2-7; the match to TRBD1 covers 11 bases. V lost 0 bases, J lost 7 bases, and 14 bases stayed unmatched. CDR1 and CDR2 from the germline V gene are SQVTM and ANQGSEA. The CDR3 is 17 residues long. As DNA, the CDR3 is TGCAGCGTTGAAGATAGGGCGGGGACAGGGGGACCACGGGAGCAGTACTTC. Its translation is CSVEDRAGTGGPREQYF.

The rearrangement joins TRBV9 to TRBJ2-7; 9 bases agree with TRBD1. V trimming: 0 bases; J trimming: 5 bases; junction bases outside the gene matches: 3. Germline CDR1 and CDR2: SGDLS and YYNGEE. The CDR3 extends over 14 amino acids. The DNA for the CDR3 is TGTGCCAGCAGCGTAGGGACAGGGGACCACGAGCAGTACTTC. Translated, it gives CASSVGTGDHEQYF.

The chain uses TRBV28 and TRBJ2-7, with D possibly TRBD1 on 6 matching bases. This CDR3 has 16 residues. The germline V gene encodes CDR1 MDHEN and CDR2 SYDVKM. The V end was cut by 3 bases, the J end by 0 bases, with 15 bases between. The CDR3 reads CASSFLQTGSSYEQYF. The CDR3 DNA is TGTGCCAGCAGTTTCCTTCAAACAGGGAGCTCCTACGAGCAGTACTTC.

This clone was detected only a few times. The chain carries TRBV6-5 and TRBJ2-2, with 7 bases lining up with TRBD2. Germline CDR1 is MNHEY and CDR2 is SVGAGI. Unmatched junction bases numbered 4, after V lost 2 bases and J lost 4 bases. CDR3 length: 15 residues. The CDR3 nucleotides are TGTGCCAGCAGTTACCTGGGAGGGGCCACCGGGGAGCTGTTTTTT. Its translation: CASSYLGGATGELFF.

This rearrangement joins TRBV5-1 to TRBJ1-2; D is perhaps TRBD1 (6 bases). V was cut by 1 base and J by 6 bases, with 13 bases left in between. Germline V gene data show CDR1 as SGHRS and CDR2 as YFSETQ. This CDR3 comprises 14 residues. The CDR3 spells CASSLLRGSHGYTF. The DNA for the CDR3 is TGCGCCAGCAGCTTGCTAAGGGGGTCCCATGGCTACACCTTC.

This clone came up once. The CDR3 is CASSEGGGMNEKLFF. CDR3 bases: TGTGCCAGCAGCGAGGGGGGGGGCATGAATGAAAAACTGTTTTTT. The genes are TRBV7-2 and TRBJ1-4; possible D gene TRBD1, 6 bases. The CDR3 runs to 15 residues. CDR1 is SGHTA, CDR2 FQGNSA, per germline. V was clipped by 5 bases and J by 5 bases, with 15 bases between them.

The chain joins TRBV7-8 to TRBJ2-3; 7 nucleotides line up with TRBD2. The CDR3 is 15 residues long. V shed 1 base and J 4 bases; nucleotides not matched to a gene: 5. Germline V gives CDR1 SGHVS, CDR2 FQNEAQ. CDR3 in DNA: TGTGCCAGCAGCTTAGGACTAGCCTTGGCAGATACGCAGTATTTT. Translating it yields CASSLGLALADTQYF.

The chain recombines TRBV9 with TRBJ2-5, with 11 bases lining up with TRBD1. J lost 2 bases, V lost 0 bases, and 9 bases had no gene match. Per the germline V gene, CDR1 is SGDLS and CDR2 is YYNGEE. CDR3 size: 18 residues. For the CDR3, the DNA is TGTGCCAGCAGCGTAGCTACGGGACAGGGGGTACCGCAAGAGACCCAGTACTTC. The encoded protein is CASSVATGQGVPQETQYF.

This chain links TRBV30 with TRBJ1-3, with a tentative D call TRBD1 (5 bases). The germline V and J ends were trimmed by 5 bases and 0 bases, with 11 bases remaining between them. CDR3 length: 14 amino acids. Per germline, CDR1 GTSNPN and CDR2 SVGIG (reference sequence). This chain's CDR3 is CAWGTASSGNTIYF. Written as DNA, the CDR3 is TGTGCCTGGGGGACTGCCAGCTCTGGAAACACCATATATTTT.

The chain carries TRBV4-1 and TRBJ2-3; possible D gene TRBD1, 5 bases. The CDR3 runs to 13 residues. Deletions cut 5 bases from V and 1 base from J, with 7 bases between. Germline V gene lookup returns CDR1 MGHRA and CDR2 YSYEKL. Here the CDR3 DNA reads TGCGCCAGCAGCGCCAGGGGCACAGATACGCAGTATTTT. Its protein is CASSARGTDTQYF.

V gene TRBV30 combines with J gene TRBJ2-3; TRBD2 matches 10 bases. The CDR3 contains 15 residues. Per germline, CDR1 GTSNPN and CDR2 SVGIG (reference sequence). With 4 bases clipped from V and 1 base from J, the junction kept 5 bases outside the gene matches. The CDR3 nucleotides are TGTGCCTGGAAGGTCGGACTAGCGGGCACAGATACGCAGTATTTT. Amino acid sequence: CAWKVGLAGTDTQYF.

This chain links TRBV7-8 with TRBJ1-5; 10 bases match TRBD1. The CDR3 has 14 amino acids. Trimming removed 4 bases from V and 11 bases from J; junction bases left unmatched: 8. Per germline, CDR1 SGHVS and CDR2 FQNEAQ. Written as DNA, the CDR3 is TGTGCCAGCAGCTCCGGACAGGGGGTCGCGGCCCAGCATTTT. The encoded protein is CASSSGQGVAAQHF.

V gene TRBV18 combines with J gene TRBJ2-3, with D tentatively TRBD2 (5 bases). Germline CDR1 KGHSH, CDR2 LQKENI. The CDR3 runs 14 residues. V lost 5 bases, J lost 3 bases, and 12 bases lay in between. The CDR3 coding sequence is TGTGCCAGCTCAGCGGGCCCATTAACAGATACGCAGTATTTT. This codes for CASSAGPLTDTQYF.